The 10 T cell receptor beta chains given below trace back to one sample, sequenced in a study of control samples from healthy donors and cancer patients. Some clones are missing from TCRdb's copy, which holds only in-frame ones; the method was immunoSEQ multiplex PCR. The table has 6,000 to 7,000 clones, roughly 70% seen once. The sample was formalin-fixed, paraffin-embedded tissue. The receptors stem from a male donor with melanoma.

The V call is TRBV12-3 or TRBV12-4, the J call TRBJ1-2, with 8 nucleotides matching TRBD1. The CDR3 has 13 amino acids. The junction had 4 bases not matched to a gene; V was cut back by 8 bases and J by 2 bases. As DNA, the CDR3 is TGTGCCAGCCGCCGGACAGGGAACTATGGCTACACCTTC. Translated, it gives CASRRTGNYGYTF.

This chain links TRBV3-1 (or the pseudogene TRBV3-2) with TRBJ1-5; D is unresolved. The CDR3 consists of 14 residues. V was cut by 1 base and J by 4 bases, with 8 bases left in between. The germline V gene encodes CDR1 LGHDT and CDR2 YNNKEL (reference sequence). The CDR3 loop reads CASSQALRNQPQHF. DNA of the CDR3: TGTGCCAGCAGCCAAGCTCTCAGGAATCAGCCCCAGCATTTT.

The chain couples TRBV5-1 to TRBJ2-5; D possibly corresponds to TRBD2 (6 bases). The germline V gene encodes CDR1 SGHRS and CDR2 YFSETQ. Trimming stripped 4 bases from V and 0 bases from J, with 13 bases between. The CDR3 is 15 residues long. The CDR3 DNA is TGCGCCAGCAGCCCCACGGCGGGGAACCAAGAGACCCAGTACTTC. This translates into CASSPTAGNQETQYF.

The chain recombines TRBV13 with TRBJ1-5; no reliable D call. Trimming took off 3 bases at V and 7 bases at J, with 7 bases between the two ends. CDR1 and CDR2 (germline): PRHDT, FYEKMQ (reference sequence). This CDR3 is built from 12 residues. In nucleotides, the CDR3 is TGTGCCAGCAGCTTCACGGGGCAGCCCCAGCATTTT. It is translated as CASSFTGQPQHF.

This clone qualifies as large. This rearrangement joins TRBV13 to TRBJ2-6; 7 nucleotides match TRBD1. The germline V gene has CDR1 PRHDT and CDR2 FYEKMQ (reference sequence). The CDR3 is 17 amino acids. V lost 5 bases, J lost 0 bases, and 7 bases stayed unmatched. The CDR3 reads CASSIGQALSGANVLTF. For the CDR3, the DNA is TGTGCCAGCAGCATCGGACAGGCCCTCTCTGGGGCCAACGTCCTGACTTTC.

This clone was detected only once. V and J are TRBV9 and TRBJ1-1; a possible D gene is TRBD1 (5 bases). Germline V gene data show CDR1 as SGDLS and CDR2 as YYNGEE. V dropped 4 bases and J dropped 5 bases, with 21 bases sitting between them. This CDR3 is 16 amino acids long. In DNA form, the CDR3 reads TGTGCCAGCAGCCCCTCAGTCGCCGGCAGGGCAACTGAAGCTTTCTTT. Its protein is CASSPSVAGRATEAFF.

The chain employs TRBV6-2 or TRBV6-3 and TRBJ2-1, with D uncertain. This CDR3 spans 16 amino acids. Germline CDR1 MNHEY, CDR2 SVGEGT. V lost 6 bases to trimming and J lost 0 bases, with 15 bases between them. The CDR3 nucleotides are TGTGCCAGCAGCTTACCCGGTTTAAGCTCCTACAATGAGCAGTTCTTC. Amino acid sequence: CASSLPGLSSYNEQFF.

The gene calls are TRBV7-6 and TRBJ2-1; D gene unclear. Germline CDR1 SGHVS, CDR2 FNYEAQ. This CDR3 spans 12 amino acids. With 1 base removed from V and 3 bases from J, the gap between germline ends came to 1 base. The CDR3 region is CASSLDYNEQFF. The CDR3 DNA sequence: TGTGCCAGCAGCTTAGACTACAATGAGCAGTTCTTC.

The rearrangement links TRBV12-3 or TRBV12-4 to TRBJ1-6, with unresolved D. The CDR3 consists of 11 residues. V shed 3 bases and J shed 9 bases, with 3 bases lying between them. The CDR3 DNA sequence: TGTGCCAGCAGTTTTGGTTCACCCCTCCACTTT. It is translated as CASSFGSPLHF.

The chain links TRBV3-1 (or the pseudogene TRBV3-2) to TRBJ2-1; D perhaps matches TRBD1 (6 bases). Trimming removed 6 bases from V and 8 bases from J, with 17 bases in between. Germline CDR1 reads LGHDT; CDR2 reads YNNKEL (reference sequence). The CDR3 length is 14 residues. In DNA, the CDR3 is TGTGCCAGCAGATACAGGGTTTTCGGCGATGAGCAGTTCTTC. Translated: CASRYRVFGDEQFF.